This T cell receptor beta chain was identified in a study of identical twins. TCRdb re-called the 5' RACE reads with MiXCR, one entry per CDR3 protein. The sample records around 250,000 distinct CDR3 sequences, 10% to 15% being singletons. This clonotype was seen many times. Trimming took off 0 bases at V and 7 bases at J, with 15 bases between the two ends. This CDR3 has 15 residues. Germline V gene data show CDR1 as LGHNA and CDR2 as YNFKEQ. This sample was shared with a second study, whose subject was yellow fever vaccine responses in identical twins. That work contributes: As reported, the vaccine T cell response of twins seemed partly convergent and partly personalized.

Sequencing input: memory (CD45RO+) T cells sorted from blood. This receptor was taken from a woman between 18 and 29 years old in good health. V gene TRBV4-2 combines with J gene TRBJ1-2; no clear D. In nucleotides, the CDR3 is TGTGCCAGCAGCCAAGATCTGGTGGATGGCTCTGGCTACACCTTC. Amino acid sequence: CASSQDLVDGSGYTF.